This entry concerns a single T cell receptor (beta chain). The antigen it binds to is not known. No qualities accompany the bases; no much larger clone lies one base away. The entry originates in a study of T cell changes during pregnancy in multiple sclerosis (dated by TCRdb to 2018 to 2020). For the wider study: Changes in the T cell repertoire over the course of pregnancy were examined in this study in women with multiple sclerosis.

Libraries were built with the immunoSEQ multiplex PCR assay. Not all clones reach the TCRdb copy of this immuneACCESS table, which keeps in-frame sequences only. Checked studies attribute under half of the gap to unresolved V genes and leave the rest unexplained. The sample profile shows about 57,000 clones; approximately 90% of them were found once. 0.15% to 0.2% of the sample is taken by the ten largest. The germline V gene yields SGDLS for CDR1 and YYNGEE for CDR2. The CDR3 spans 15 residues, from the cysteine through the phenylalanine. Of all the DNA, just the CDR3 is kept, 45 bases in frame from base 1. V drops 4 bases and J drops 0 bases, leaving 14 bases in between.

This receptor was obtained from a female donor with multiple sclerosis, enrolled in a pregnancy study. Material: CD4+ T cells from peripheral blood mononuclear cells, obtained in the second trimester of pregnancy. The chain is made from TRBV9 and TRBJ2-7; TRBD2 is a possible D gene, resting on 5 matching bases. The CDR3 in this case is CASSPWESNSYEQYF. In nucleotides, the sequence is TGTGCCAGCAGCCCGTGGGAGTCGAACTCCTACGAGCAGTACTTC.